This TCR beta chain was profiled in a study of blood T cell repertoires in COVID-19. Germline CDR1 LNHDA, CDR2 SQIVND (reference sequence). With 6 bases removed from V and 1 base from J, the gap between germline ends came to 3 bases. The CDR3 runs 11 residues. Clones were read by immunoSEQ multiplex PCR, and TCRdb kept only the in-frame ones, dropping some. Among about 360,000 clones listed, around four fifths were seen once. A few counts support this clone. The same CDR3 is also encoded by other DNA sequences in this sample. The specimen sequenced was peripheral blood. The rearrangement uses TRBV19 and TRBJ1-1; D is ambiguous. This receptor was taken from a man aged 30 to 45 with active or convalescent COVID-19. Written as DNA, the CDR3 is TGTGCCAGTAGGGCGAACACTGAAGCTTTCTTT. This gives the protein CASRANTEAFF.